The rows below give T cell receptor beta chains drawn from one sample of a study of T-cell memory formation after mild COVID-19. TCRdb ran MiXCR on the 5' RACE reads and lists one entry per CDR3 protein. The data hold about 470,000 distinct CDR3 sequences, with 25% observed a single time. Sequencing was done on a sample of PBMCs or a T cell subset sorted from them (not recorded which). Source of these receptors: an adult woman who had mild COVID-19 (a few samples of this study predate the infection). Cell type and time point are not known. Both conserved end residues are part of each CDR3. A D gene is named only where the DNA matches it firmly. Clone size is shown for a subset of rows, as once, few, many or a class of expanded clone.

clone_size	v_call	d_call	j_call	cdr3_nt	cdr3_aa
-	TRBV21-1	-	TRBJ2-7	TGTGCCAGCAGCAAATCCGGGACAGAACCGATGGCCTACGAGCAGTACTTC	CASSKSGTEPMAYEQYF
-	TRBV7-2	TRBD1	TRBJ2-7	TGTGCCAGCAGCGCAAGGGCACAGGGGTCCTACGAGCAGTACTTC	CASSARAQGSYEQYF
-	TRBV19	TRBD2	TRBJ2-3	TGTGCCAGTAGTATGTTCACTAGCGGGAGGCTGGATACGCAGTATTTT	CASSMFTSGRLDTQYF
-	TRBV12-3/TRBV12-4	TRBD2	TRBJ2-3	TGTGCCAGCTGGACTAGCGGGGGTCCAGATACGCAGTATTTT	CASWTSGGPDTQYF
few	TRBV12-3/TRBV12-4	TRBD1	TRBJ2-7	TGTGCCAGCAAATCCGGGACAGACTACGAGCAGTACTTC	CASKSGTDYEQYF
many	TRBV14	TRBD1	TRBJ1-1	TGTGCCAGCAGCCAATCCAGGGGGCTAGGTAACACTGAAGCTTTCTTT	CASSQSRGLGNTEAFF
few	TRBV20-1	-	TRBJ2-3	TGCAGTGCTAGAGATATGGGAGATCGCACAGATACGCAGTATTTT	CSARDMGDRTDTQYF
few	TRBV4-2	-	TRBJ2-7	TGTGCCAGCAGCCAAGAATTGGTAGTTCGCGAGCAGTACTTC	CASSQELVVREQYF
few	TRBV5-3	-	TRBJ1-1	TGTGCCAGAAGTAAAAACACTGAAGCTTTCTTT	CARSKNTEAFF
few	TRBV29-1	-	TRBJ2-7	TGCAGCGTTGAAGATGGTGTGGGTGGCAAGCCCTACGAGCAGTACTTC	CSVEDGVGGKPYEQYF